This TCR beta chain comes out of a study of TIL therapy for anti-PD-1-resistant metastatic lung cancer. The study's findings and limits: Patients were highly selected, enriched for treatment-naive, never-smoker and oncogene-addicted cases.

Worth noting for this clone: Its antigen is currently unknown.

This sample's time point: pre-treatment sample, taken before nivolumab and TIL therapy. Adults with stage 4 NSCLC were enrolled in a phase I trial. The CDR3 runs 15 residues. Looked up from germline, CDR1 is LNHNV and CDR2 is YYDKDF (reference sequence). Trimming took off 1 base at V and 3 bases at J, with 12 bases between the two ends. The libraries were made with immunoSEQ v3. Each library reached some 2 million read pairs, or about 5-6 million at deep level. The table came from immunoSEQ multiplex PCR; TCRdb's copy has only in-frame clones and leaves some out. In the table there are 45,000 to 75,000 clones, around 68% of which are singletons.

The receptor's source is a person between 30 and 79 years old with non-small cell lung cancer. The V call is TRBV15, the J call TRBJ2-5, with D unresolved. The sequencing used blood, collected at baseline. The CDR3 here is CATSRGDSTEETQYF. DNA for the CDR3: TGTGCCACCAGCAGAGGTGATTCGACGGAAGAGACCCAGTACTTC.